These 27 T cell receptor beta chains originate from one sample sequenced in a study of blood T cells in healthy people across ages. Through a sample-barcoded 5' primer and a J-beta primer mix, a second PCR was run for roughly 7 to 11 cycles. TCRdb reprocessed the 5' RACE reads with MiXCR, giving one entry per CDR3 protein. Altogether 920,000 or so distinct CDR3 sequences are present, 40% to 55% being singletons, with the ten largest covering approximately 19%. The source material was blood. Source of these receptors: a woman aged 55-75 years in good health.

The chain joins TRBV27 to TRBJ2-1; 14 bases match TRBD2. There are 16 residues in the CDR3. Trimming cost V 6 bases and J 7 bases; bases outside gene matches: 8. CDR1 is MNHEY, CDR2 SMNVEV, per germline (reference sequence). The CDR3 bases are TGTGCCAGCAGAACCACGACTAGCGGGAGGGCAAATGAGCAGTTCTTC. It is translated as CASRTTTSGRANEQFF.

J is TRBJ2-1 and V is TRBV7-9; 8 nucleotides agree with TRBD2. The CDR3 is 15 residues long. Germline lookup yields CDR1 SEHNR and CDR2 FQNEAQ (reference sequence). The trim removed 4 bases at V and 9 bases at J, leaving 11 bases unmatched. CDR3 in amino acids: CASSYRAGGRTEQFF. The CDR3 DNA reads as TGTGCCAGCAGCTACCGAGCTGGCGGGAGGACTGAGCAGTTCTTC. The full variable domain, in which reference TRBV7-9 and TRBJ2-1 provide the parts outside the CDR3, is DTGVSQNPRHKITKRGQNVTFRCDPISEHNRLYWYRQTLGQGPEFLTYFQNEAQLEKSRLLSDRFSAERPKGSFSTLEIQRTEQGDSAMYLCASSYRAGGRTEQFFGPGTRLTVL.

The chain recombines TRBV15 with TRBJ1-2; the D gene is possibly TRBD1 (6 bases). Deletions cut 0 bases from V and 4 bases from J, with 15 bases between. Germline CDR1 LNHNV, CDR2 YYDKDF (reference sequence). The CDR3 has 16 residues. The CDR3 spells CATSRDMGQGIYGYTF. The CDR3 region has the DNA TGTGCCACCAGCAGAGATATGGGGCAGGGGATCTATGGCTACACCTTC.

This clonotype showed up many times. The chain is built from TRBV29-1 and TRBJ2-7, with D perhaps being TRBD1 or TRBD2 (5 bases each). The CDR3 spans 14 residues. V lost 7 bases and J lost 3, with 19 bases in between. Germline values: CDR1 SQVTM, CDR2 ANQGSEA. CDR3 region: CSAVRDVGGYEQYF. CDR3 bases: TGCAGCGCAGTCCGGGACGTTGGGGGCTACGAGCAGTACTTC.

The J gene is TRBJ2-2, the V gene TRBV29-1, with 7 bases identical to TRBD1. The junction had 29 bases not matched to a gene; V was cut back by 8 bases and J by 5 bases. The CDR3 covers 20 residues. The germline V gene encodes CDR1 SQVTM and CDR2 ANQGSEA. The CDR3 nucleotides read TGCAGCCCCTACTCGCCTCGACAGGGAATGGTTTGTGAGTGGACCGGGGAGCTGTTTTTT. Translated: CSPYSPRQGMVCEWTGELFF.

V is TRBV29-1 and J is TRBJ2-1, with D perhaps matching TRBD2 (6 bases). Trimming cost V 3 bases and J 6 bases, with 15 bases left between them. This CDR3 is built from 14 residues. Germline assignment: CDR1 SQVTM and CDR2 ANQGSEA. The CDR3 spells CSVDGSGVSNEQFF. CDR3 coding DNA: TGCAGCGTTGATGGGTCGGGAGTCAGCAATGAGCAGTTCTTC.

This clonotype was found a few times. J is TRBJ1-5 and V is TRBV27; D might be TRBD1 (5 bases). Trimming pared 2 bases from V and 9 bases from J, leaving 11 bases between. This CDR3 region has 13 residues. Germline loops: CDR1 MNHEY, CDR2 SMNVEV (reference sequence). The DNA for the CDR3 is TGTGCCAGCAGTTTAATGGGGGTGGGGCCCCAGCATTTT. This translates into CASSLMGVGPQHF.

The CDR3 bases are TGTGCCAGCAGCGGAACAGGGGCGGTCGGGGAGACCCAGTACTTC. This encodes CASSGTGAVGETQYF. The V call is TRBV11-2, the J call TRBJ2-5; 7 bases are shared with TRBD1. Germline trimming cut 5 bases from V and 5 bases from J; bases unmatched to any gene: 11. This CDR3 comprises 15 residues. Per germline, CDR1 SGHAT and CDR2 FQNNGV.

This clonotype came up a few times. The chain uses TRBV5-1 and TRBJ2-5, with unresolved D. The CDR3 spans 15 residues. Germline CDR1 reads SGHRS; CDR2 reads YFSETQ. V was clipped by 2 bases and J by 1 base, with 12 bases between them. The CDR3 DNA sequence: TGCGCCAGCAGCTTCGGAGACCTATCCCAAGAGACCCAGTACTTC. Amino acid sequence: CASSFGDLSQETQYF.

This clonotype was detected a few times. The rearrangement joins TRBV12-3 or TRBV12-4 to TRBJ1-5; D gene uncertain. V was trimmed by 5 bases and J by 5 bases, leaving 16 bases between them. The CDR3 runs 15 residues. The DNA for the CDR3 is TGTGCCAGCAGTCGGGCCCTTTCGTACCATCAGCCCCAGCATTTT. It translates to CASSRALSYHQPQHF.

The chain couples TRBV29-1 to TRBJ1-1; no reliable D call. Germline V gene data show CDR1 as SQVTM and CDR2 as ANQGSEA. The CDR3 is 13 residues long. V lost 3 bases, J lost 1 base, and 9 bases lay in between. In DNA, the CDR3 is TGCAGCGTTGACTTGGGGAAGAACACTGAAGCTTTCTTT. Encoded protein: CSVDLGKNTEAFF. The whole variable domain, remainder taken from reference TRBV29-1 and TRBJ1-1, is SAVISQKPSRDICQRGTSLTIQCQVDSQVTMMFWYRQQPGQSLTLIATANQGSEATYESGFVIDKFPISRPNLTFSTLTVSNMSPEDSSIYLCSVDLGKNTEAFFGQGTRLTVV.

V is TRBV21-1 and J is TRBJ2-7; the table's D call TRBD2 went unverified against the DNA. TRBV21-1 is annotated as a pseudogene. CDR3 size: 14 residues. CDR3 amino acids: CASTTGTSSYEQYF. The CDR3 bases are TGTGCCAGCACCACCGGGACTAGCAGCTACGAGCAGTACTTC.

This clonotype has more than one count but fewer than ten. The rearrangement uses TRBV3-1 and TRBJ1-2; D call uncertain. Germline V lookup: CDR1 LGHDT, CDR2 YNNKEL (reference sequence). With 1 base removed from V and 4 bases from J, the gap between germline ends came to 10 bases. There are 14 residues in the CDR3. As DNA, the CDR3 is TGTGCCAGCAGCCAAGGAATGCTAACCTATGGCTACACCTTC. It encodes CASSQGMLTYGYTF.

DNA for the CDR3: TGCAGTGCTGAAGACAGGGCTAATTCACCCCTCCACTTT. This gives the protein CSAEDRANSPLHF. The chain carries TRBV20-1 and TRBJ1-6; 7 bases agree with TRBD1. The CDR3 sequence is 13 residues long. V was clipped by 5 bases and J by 6 bases; unmatched bases: 4. CDR1 is DFQATT, CDR2 SNEGSKA, per germline (reference sequence).

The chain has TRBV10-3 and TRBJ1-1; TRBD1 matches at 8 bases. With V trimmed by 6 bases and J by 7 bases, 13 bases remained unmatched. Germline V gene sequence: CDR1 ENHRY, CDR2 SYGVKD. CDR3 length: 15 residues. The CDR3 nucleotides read TGTGCCATCAGCCAGGGGGCGGGGGCCTCGAGTGAAGCTTTCTTT. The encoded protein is CAISQGAGASSEAFF.

The CDR3 reads CASSPGGGRTYNEQFF. DNA of the CDR3: TGTGCCAGCAGCCCCGGGGGTGGGAGGACTTACAATGAGCAGTTCTTC. V and J are TRBV9 and TRBJ2-1; possibly TRBD2 for D (6 bases). Deletions cut 4 bases from V and 4 bases from J, with 18 bases between. This CDR3 has 16 amino acids. Germline lookup yields CDR1 SGDLS and CDR2 YYNGEE. The variable domain in full, with the rest retrieved from reference TRBV9 and TRBJ2-1, is DSGVTQTPKHLITATGQRVTLRCSPRSGDLSVYWYQQSLDQGLQFLIQYYNGEERAKGNILERFSAQQFPDLHSELNLSSLELGDSALYFCASSPGGGRTYNEQFFGPGTRLTVL.

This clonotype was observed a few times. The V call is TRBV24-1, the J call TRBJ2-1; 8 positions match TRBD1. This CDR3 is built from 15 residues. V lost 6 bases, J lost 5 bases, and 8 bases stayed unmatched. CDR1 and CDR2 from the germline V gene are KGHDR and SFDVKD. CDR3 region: CATSRLGQGHNEQFF. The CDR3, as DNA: TGTGCCACCAGTCGGCTAGGACAGGGTCACAATGAGCAGTTCTTC.

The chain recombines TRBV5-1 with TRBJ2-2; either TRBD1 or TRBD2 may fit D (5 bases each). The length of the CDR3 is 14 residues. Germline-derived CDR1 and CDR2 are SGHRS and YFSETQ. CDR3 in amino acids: CATRGTGTTGELFF. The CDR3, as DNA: TGCGCTACCCGAGGGACCGGTACTACCGGGGAGCTGTTTTTT.

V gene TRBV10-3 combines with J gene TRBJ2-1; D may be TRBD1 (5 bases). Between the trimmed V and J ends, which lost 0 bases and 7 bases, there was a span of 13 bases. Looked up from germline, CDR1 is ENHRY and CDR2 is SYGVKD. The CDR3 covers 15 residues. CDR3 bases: TGTGCCATCAGTGAGTCGGTGACAGCTAATAATGAGCAGTTCTTC. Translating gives CAISESVTANNEQFF.

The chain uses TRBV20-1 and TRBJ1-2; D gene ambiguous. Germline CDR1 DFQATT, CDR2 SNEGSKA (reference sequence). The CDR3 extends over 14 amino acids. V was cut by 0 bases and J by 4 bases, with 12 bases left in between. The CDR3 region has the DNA TGCAGTGCTAGAGACACCGGACGGGGCTATGGCTACACCTTC. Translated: CSARDTGRGYGYTF.

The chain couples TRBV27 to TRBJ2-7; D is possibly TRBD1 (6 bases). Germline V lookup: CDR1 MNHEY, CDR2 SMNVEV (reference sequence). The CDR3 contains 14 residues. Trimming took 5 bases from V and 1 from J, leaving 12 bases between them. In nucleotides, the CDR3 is TGTGCCAGCAGTCCCTGGGGGCGGTCCTACGAGCAGTACTTC. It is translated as CASSPWGRSYEQYF.

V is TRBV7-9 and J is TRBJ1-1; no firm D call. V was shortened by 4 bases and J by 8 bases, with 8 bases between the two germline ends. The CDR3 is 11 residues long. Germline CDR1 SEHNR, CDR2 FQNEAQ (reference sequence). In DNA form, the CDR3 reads TGTGCCAGCAGCTCTACCGGGGAAGCTTTCTTT. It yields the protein CASSSTGEAFF.

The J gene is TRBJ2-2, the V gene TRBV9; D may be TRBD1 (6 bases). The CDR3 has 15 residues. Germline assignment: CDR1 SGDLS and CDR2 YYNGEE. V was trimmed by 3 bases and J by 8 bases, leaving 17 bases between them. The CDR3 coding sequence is TGTGCCAGCAGCGCTGACAGGCCTCTTTGGGGGGAGCTGTTTTTT. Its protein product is CASSADRPLWGELFF.

The DNA of the CDR3 is TGCAGCGTGCTTACAGAAAACTATGGCTACACCTTC. Amino acids: CSVLTENYGYTF. The chain is built from TRBV29-1 and TRBJ1-2, with D unresolved. CDR3 length: 12 amino acids. From germline, CDR1 is SQVTM and CDR2 ANQGSEA. The ends were cut back, 6 bases at V and 2 bases at J, with 10 bases in the middle.

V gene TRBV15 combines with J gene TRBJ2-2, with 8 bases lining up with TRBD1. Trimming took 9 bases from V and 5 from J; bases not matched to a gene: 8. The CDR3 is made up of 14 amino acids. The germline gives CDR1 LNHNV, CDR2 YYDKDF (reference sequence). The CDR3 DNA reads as TGTGCCACGCGCCGGACAGGGCTGACCGGGGAGCTGTTTTTT. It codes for CATRRTGLTGELFF.

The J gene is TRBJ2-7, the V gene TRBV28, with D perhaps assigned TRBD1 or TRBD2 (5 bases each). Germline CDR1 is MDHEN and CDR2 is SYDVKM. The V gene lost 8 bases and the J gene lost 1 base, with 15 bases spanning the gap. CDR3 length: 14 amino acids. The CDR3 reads CASLDWGRSYEQYF. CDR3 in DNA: TGTGCCAGCCTCGATTGGGGACGGTCCTACGAGCAGTACTTC.

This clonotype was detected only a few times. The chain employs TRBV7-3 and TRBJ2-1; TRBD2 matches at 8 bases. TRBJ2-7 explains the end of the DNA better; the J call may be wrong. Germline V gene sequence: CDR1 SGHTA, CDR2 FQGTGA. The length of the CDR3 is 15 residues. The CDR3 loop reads CASRPPGLDYNEQYF. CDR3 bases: TGTGCCAGCAGGCCCCCGGGACTAGACTACAATGAGCAGTACTTC.